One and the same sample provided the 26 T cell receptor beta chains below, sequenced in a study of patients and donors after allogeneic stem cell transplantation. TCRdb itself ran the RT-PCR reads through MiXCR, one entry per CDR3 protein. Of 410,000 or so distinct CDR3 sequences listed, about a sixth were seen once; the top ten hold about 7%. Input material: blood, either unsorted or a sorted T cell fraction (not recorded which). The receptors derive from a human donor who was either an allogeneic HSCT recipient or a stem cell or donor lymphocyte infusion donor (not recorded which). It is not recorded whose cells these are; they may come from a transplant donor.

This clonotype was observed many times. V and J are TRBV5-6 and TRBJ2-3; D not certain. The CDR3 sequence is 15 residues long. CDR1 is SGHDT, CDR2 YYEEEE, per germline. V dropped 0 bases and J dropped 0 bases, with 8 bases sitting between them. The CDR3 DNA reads TGTGCCAGCAGCTTGGGGATCGCTAGCACAGATACGCAGTATTTT. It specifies CASSLGIASTDTQYF. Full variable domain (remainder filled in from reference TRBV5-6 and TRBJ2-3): DAGVTQSPTHLIKTRGQQVTLRCSPKSGHDTVSWYQQALGQGPQFIFQYYEEEERQRGNFPDRFSGHQFPNYSSELNVNALLLGDSALYLCASSLGIASTDTQYFGPGTRLTVL.

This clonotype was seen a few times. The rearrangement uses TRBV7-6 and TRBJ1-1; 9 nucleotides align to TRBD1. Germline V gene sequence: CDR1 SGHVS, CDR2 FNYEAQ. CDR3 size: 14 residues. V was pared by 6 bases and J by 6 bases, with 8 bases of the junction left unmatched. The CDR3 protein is CASRTGQGSSEAFF. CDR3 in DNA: TGTGCCAGCAGGACAGGACAGGGGTCGTCTGAAGCTTTCTTT.

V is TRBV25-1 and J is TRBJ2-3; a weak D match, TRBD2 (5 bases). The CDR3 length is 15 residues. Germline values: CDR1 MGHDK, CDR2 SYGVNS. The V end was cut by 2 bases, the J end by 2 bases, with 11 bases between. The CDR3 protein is CASSEHGEPTDTQYF. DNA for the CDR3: TGTGCCAGCAGTGAACACGGGGAACCCACAGATACGCAGTATTTT.

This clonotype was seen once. CDR3 protein: CASYRRGAFF. The CDR3 DNA reads as TGTGCCAGCTACCGACGAGGAGCCTTCTTT. The V gene is TRBV9, the J gene TRBJ1-1, with unresolved D. Between the trimmed V and J ends, which lost 7 bases and 14 bases, there was a span of 15 bases. The CDR3 contains 10 residues. Germline V gene lookup returns CDR1 SGDLS and CDR2 YYNGEE.

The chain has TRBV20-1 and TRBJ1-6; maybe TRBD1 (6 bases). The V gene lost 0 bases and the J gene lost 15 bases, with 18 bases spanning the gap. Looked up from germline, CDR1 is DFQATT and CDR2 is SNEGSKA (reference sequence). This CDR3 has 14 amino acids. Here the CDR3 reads CSAREGTSRTGLHF. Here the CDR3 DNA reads TGCAGTGCTAGAGAGGGGACAAGCCGTACCGGCCTCCACTTT.

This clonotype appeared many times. CDR3 DNA sequence: TGTGCCAGCAGTTACAGGAACCCAAGCAGAAATACGCAGTATTTT. Translation gives CASSYRNPSRNTQYF. V and J are TRBV12-3 or TRBV12-4 and TRBJ2-3; D may be TRBD1 (5 bases). The CDR3 contains 15 residues. Trimming cost V 4 bases and J 7 bases, with 18 bases left between them.

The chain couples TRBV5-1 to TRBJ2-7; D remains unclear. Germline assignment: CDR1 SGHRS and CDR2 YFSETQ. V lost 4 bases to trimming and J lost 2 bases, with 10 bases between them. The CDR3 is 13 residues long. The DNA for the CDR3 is TGCGCCAGCAGCCGGGCATTTACCTACGAGCAGTACTTC. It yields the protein CASSRAFTYEQYF.

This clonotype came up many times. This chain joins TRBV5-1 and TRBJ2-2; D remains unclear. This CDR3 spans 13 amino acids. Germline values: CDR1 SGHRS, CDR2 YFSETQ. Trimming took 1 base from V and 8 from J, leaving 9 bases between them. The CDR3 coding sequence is TGCGCCAGCAGCTTGACCGCGGTAGGGGAGCTGTTTTTT. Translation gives CASSLTAVGELFF.

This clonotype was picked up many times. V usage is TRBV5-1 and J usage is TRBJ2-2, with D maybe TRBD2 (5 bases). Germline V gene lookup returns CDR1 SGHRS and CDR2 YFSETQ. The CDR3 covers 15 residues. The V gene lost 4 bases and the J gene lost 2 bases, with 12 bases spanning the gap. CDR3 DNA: TGCGCCAGCAGCCCGGGGAGACTTAACACCGGGGAGCTGTTTTTT. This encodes CASSPGRLNTGELFF.

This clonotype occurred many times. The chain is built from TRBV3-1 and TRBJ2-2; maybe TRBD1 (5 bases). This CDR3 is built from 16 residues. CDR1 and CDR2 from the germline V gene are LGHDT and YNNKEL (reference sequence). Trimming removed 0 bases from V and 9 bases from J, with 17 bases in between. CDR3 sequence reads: CASSQDMDTLARELFF. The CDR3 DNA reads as TGTGCCAGCAGCCAAGATATGGACACCCTCGCCCGGGAGCTGTTTTTT.

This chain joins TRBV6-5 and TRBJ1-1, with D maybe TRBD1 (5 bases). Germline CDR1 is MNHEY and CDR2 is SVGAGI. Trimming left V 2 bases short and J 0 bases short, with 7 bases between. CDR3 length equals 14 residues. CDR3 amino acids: CASSYGGMNTEAFF. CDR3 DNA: TGTGCCAGCAGTTACGGGGGGATGAACACTGAAGCTTTCTTT.

The CDR3 here is CASSSTSGAGELFF. The CDR3 DNA sequence: TGTGCCAGCAGCTCGACTAGCGGGGCCGGGGAGCTGTTTTTT. This chain links TRBV11-2 with TRBJ2-2; 11 bases line up with TRBD2. With 4 bases clipped from V and 6 bases from J, the junction kept 1 base outside the gene matches. The germline gives CDR1 SGHAT, CDR2 FQNNGV. The CDR3 contains 14 residues.

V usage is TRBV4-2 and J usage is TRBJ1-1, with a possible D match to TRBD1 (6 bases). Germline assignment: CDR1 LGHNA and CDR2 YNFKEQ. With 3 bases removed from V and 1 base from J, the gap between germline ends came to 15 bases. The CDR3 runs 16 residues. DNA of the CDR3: TGTGCCAGCAGCCAGATTGCGACAGGATGGAACACTGAAGCTTTCTTT. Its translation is CASSQIATGWNTEAFF.

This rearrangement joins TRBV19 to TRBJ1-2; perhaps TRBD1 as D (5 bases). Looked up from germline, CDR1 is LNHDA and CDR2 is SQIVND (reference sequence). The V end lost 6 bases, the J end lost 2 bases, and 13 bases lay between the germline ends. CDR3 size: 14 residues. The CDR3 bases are TGTGCCAGTAGGACCACAGGCTCAAACTATGGCTACACCTTC. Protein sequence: CASRTTGSNYGYTF.

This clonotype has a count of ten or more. CDR3 sequence reads: CASSQDLNTGELFF. CDR3 sequence (DNA): TGCGCCAGCAGCCAGGACTTGAACACCGGGGAGCTGTTTTTT. The chain carries TRBV4-1 and TRBJ2-2, with a weak D call TRBD2 (5 bases). Trimming left V 3 bases short and J 1 base short, with 6 bases between. The germline CDR1 and CDR2 sequences are MGHRA and YSYEKL. CDR3 length equals 14 residues.

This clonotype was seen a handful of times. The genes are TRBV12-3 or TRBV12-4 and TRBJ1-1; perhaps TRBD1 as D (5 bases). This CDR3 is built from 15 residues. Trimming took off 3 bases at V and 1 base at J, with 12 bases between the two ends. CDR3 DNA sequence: TGTGCCAGCAGTTTGCGGGACTCGGGGAACACTGAAGCTTTCTTT. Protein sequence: CASSLRDSGNTEAFF.

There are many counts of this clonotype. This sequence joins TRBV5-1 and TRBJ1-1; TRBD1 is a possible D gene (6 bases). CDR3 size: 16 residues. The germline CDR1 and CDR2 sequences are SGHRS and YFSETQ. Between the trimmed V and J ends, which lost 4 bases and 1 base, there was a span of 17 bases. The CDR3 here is CASSPNSGTKNTEAFF. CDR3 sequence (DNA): TGCGCCAGCAGCCCCAACTCCGGGACAAAGAACACTGAAGCTTTCTTT.

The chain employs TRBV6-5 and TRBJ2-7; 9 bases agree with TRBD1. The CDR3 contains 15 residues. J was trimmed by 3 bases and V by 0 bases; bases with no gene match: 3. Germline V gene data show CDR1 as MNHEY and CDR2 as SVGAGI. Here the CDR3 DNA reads TGTGCCAGCAGTTACTCGGGGGGACAGGGCTACGAGCAGTACTTC. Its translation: CASSYSGGQGYEQYF.

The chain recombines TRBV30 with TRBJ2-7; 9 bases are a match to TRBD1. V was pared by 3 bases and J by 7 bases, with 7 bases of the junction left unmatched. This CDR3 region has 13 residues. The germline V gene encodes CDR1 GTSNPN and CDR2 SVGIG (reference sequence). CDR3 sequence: CAWRKDRGQEQYF. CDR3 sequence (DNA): TGTGCCTGGAGGAAGGACAGGGGTCAGGAGCAGTACTTC. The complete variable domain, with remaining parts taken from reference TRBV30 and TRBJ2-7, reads SQTIHQWPATLVQPVGSPLSLECTVEGTSNPNLYWYRQAAGRGLQLLFYSVGIGQISSEVPQNLSASRPQDRQFILSSKKLLLSDSGFYLCAWRKDRGQEQYFGPGTRLTVT.

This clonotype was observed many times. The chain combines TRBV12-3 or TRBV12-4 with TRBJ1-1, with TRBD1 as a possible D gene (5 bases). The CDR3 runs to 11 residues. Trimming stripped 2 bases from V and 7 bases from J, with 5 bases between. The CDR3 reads CASSLTGEAFF. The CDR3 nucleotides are TGTGCCAGCAGTTTAACAGGTGAAGCTTTCTTT.

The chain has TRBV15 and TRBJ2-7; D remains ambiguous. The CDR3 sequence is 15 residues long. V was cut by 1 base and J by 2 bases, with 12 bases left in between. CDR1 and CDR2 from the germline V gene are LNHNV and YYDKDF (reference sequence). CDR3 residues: CATSRGTALTYEQYF. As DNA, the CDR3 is TGTGCCACCAGCAGAGGAACAGCGCTCACCTACGAGCAGTACTTC.

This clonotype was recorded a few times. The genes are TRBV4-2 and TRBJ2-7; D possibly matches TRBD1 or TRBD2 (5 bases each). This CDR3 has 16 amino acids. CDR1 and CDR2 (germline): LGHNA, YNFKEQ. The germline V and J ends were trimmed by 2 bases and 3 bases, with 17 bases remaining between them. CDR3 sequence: CASSQNRDGWDYEQYF. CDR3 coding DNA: TGTGCCAGCAGCCAAAACCGGGACGGCTGGGACTACGAGCAGTACTTC.

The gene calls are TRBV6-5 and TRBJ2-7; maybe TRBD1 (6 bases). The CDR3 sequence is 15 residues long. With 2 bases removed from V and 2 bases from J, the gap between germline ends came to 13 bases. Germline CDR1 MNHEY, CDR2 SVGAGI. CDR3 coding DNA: TGTGCCAGCAGTTACCGTCACACAGGGACCTACGAGCAGTACTTC. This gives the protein CASSYRHTGTYEQYF.

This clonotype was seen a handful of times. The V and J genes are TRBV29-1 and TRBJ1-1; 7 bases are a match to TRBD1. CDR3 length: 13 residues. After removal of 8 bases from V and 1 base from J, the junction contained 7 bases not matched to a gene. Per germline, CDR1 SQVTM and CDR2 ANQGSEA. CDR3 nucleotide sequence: TGCAGCTTTCGGGACAGCCCGAACACTGAAGCTTTCTTT. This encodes CSFRDSPNTEAFF.

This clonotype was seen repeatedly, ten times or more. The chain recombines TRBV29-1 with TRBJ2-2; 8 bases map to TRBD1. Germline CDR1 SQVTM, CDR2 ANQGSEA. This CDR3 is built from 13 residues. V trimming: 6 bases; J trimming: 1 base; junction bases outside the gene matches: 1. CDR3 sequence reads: CSVGQGNTGELFF. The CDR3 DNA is TGCAGCGTAGGACAGGGGAACACCGGGGAGCTGTTTTTT.

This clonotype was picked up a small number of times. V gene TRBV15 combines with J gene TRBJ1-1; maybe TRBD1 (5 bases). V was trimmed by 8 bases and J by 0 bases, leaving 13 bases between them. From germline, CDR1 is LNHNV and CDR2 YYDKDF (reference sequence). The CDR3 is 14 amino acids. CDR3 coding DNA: TGTGCCACCCGTGAGGGGACGGTGAACACTGAAGCTTTCTTT. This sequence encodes CATREGTVNTEAFF.